Below, 21 T cell receptor beta chains from the same sample are listed, as sequenced in a study of OX40 agonist ivuxolimab in advanced cancers. Data came from immunoSEQ multiplex PCR; TCRdb stores just in-frame clones and leaves some out. The table records about 19,000 clones, around four fifths of them present only once. The material was CD4+ or CD8+ T cells sorted from blood, obtained in a trial of the OX40 agonist ivuxolimab. The source of these receptors is an adult with an advanced solid tumor such as melanoma, head and neck, liver or kidney cancer.

The chain is built from TRBV6-5 and TRBJ2-7; possibly TRBD1 for D (6 bases). The CDR3 consists of 11 residues. With 8 bases removed from V and 2 bases from J, the gap between germline ends came to 7 bases. CDR1 is MNHEY and CDR2 is SVGAGI in the germline V gene. CDR3 DNA sequence: TGTGCCAGCGGGGACACCTACGAGCAGTACTTC. As protein: CASGDTYEQYF.

This clone rates as medium-sized. The chain has TRBV30 and TRBJ1-2; tentative D call: TRBD1 (6 bases). The germline gives CDR1 GTSNPN, CDR2 SVGIG (reference sequence). Trimming left V 3 bases short and J 4 bases short, with 18 bases between. The CDR3 has 15 amino acids. The CDR3 DNA is TGTGCCTGGAGAACCTCGACAGGTGGAACCTATGGCTACACCTTC. Translating it yields CAWRTSTGGTYGYTF.

J is TRBJ1-3 and V is TRBV9, with D possibly TRBD1 on 5 matching bases. The V end lost 0 bases, the J end lost 4 bases, and 8 bases lay between the germline ends. This CDR3 spans 14 amino acids. CDR1 SGDLS and CDR2 YYNGEE come from the germline V gene. CDR3: CASSVAPGGNTIYF. The DNA of the CDR3 is TGTGCCAGCAGCGTAGCGCCAGGGGGAAACACCATATATTTT.

The chain links TRBV6-5 to TRBJ1-2; a possible D gene is TRBD1 (5 bases). In germline, CDR1 is MNHEY, CDR2 SVGAGI. Trimming removed 0 bases from V and 0 bases from J, with 8 bases in between. The CDR3 extends over 15 amino acids. The CDR3 spells CASSYSSRANYGYTF. CDR3 coding DNA: TGTGCCAGCAGTTACTCGTCCAGGGCTAACTATGGCTACACCTTC.

The chain has TRBV4-3 and TRBJ2-1, with 10 bases fitting TRBD2. Losses at the gene ends were 3 bases for V and 3 bases for J; bases not matched to a gene: 11. Germline CDR1 is LGHNA and CDR2 is YSLEER. CDR3 length equals 18 residues. This CDR3 reads CASSQESSGGTFYNEQFF. In nucleotides, the CDR3 is TGCGCCAGCAGCCAGGAGAGTAGCGGGGGGACTTTCTACAATGAGCAGTTCTTC.

The chain uses TRBV6-5 and TRBJ2-7, with D unclear. The ends were cut back, 6 bases at V and 0 bases at J, with 12 bases in the middle. Germline-derived CDR1 and CDR2 are MNHEY and SVGAGI. CDR3 length equals 14 residues. The CDR3 bases are TGTGCCAGCAGCTTGTACTTGAACTCCTACGAGCAGTACTTC. Amino acid sequence: CASSLYLNSYEQYF.

V is TRBV27 and J is TRBJ2-1, with D unclear. The germline V and J ends were trimmed by 2 bases and 3 bases, with 8 bases remaining between them. The germline CDR1 and CDR2 sequences are MNHEY and SMNVEV (reference sequence). This CDR3 spans 14 amino acids. The DNA of the CDR3 is TGTGCCAGCAGTTTAGGGTCGAACTACAATGAGCAGTTCTTC. Translated: CASSLGSNYNEQFF.

V usage is TRBV19 and J usage is TRBJ1-2; D is perhaps TRBD1 (5 bases). V lost 6 bases and J lost 6, with 17 bases in between. The CDR3 is made up of 14 amino acids. Germline values: CDR1 LNHDA, CDR2 SQIVND (reference sequence). The CDR3 nucleotides read TGTGCCAGTAGCCCACCCGGGGGATGGAATGGCTACACCTTC. This translates into CASSPPGGWNGYTF. Full variable domain (remainder filled in from reference TRBV19 and TRBJ1-2): DGGITQSPKYLFRKEGQNVTLSCEQNLNHDAMYWYRQDPGQGLRLIYYSQIVNDFQKGDIAEGYSVSREKKESFPLTVTSAQKNPTAFYLCASSPPGGWNGYTFGSGTRLTVV.

The chain employs TRBV10-2 and TRBJ1-2; the D gene is possibly TRBD1 (5 bases). Trimming took off 8 bases at V and 8 bases at J, with 12 bases between the two ends. Germline assignment: CDR1 WSHSY and CDR2 SAAADI. The length of the CDR3 is 11 residues. CDR3 sequence: CASGAGYGYTF. The DNA of the CDR3 is TGCGCCAGCGGGGCGGGCTACGGCTACACCTTC.

The gene calls are TRBV27 and TRBJ2-5, with 10 bases fitting TRBD1. Germline V gene data show CDR1 as MNHEY and CDR2 as SMNVEV (reference sequence). V was pared by 3 bases and J by 2 bases, with 3 bases of the junction left unmatched. The CDR3 contains 15 residues. The CDR3 DNA reads TGTGCCAGCAGTTTGGGACAGGGGATACAAGAGACCCAGTACTTC. Translation gives CASSLGQGIQETQYF.

The gene calls are TRBV9 and TRBJ1-2; the D gene is possibly TRBD1 (5 bases). Germline loops: CDR1 SGDLS, CDR2 YYNGEE. V dropped 1 base and J dropped 3 bases, with 13 bases sitting between them. The CDR3 contains 15 residues. CDR3 nucleotides: TGTGCCAGCAGCGTAAGTTGGGGACGAGACTATGGCTACACCTTC. Translated: CASSVSWGRDYGYTF.

The chain uses TRBV19 and TRBJ1-1; 9 bases map to TRBD1. The CDR3 sequence is 13 residues long. Germline V lookup: CDR1 LNHDA, CDR2 SQIVND (reference sequence). Unmatched junction bases numbered 1, after V lost 7 bases and J lost 1 base. The CDR3 coding sequence is TGTGCCAGTATGACAGGGGGGAACACTGAAGCTTTCTTT. This encodes CASMTGGNTEAFF.

This CDR3 is CASSKDTGARPYEQYF. The CDR3 nucleotides are TGTGCCAGCAGCAAAGATACAGGGGCCAGGCCCTACGAGCAGTACTTC. This sequence joins TRBV7-9 and TRBJ2-7; 7 nucleotides line up with TRBD1. Germline V gives CDR1 SEHNR, CDR2 FQNEAQ (reference sequence). After removal of 5 bases from V and 2 bases from J, the junction contained 12 bases not matched to a gene. This CDR3 region has 16 residues.

The gene calls are TRBV7-6 and TRBJ1-1; a possible D gene is TRBD1 (6 bases). V was trimmed by 2 bases and J by 2 bases, leaving 12 bases between them. The CDR3 has 15 residues. Germline V gene sequence: CDR1 SGHVS, CDR2 FNYEAQ. This CDR3 is CASSLRGGHNTEAFF. The CDR3 DNA reads as TGTGCCAGCAGCTTAAGAGGGGGGCATAACACTGAAGCTTTCTTT.

The chain carries TRBV28 and TRBJ2-7; 10 bases match TRBD2. The CDR3 consists of 15 residues. Germline assignment: CDR1 MDHEN and CDR2 SYDVKM. V was clipped by 2 bases and J by 5 bases; unmatched bases: 6. The CDR3 bases are TGTGCCAGCAGTTTAATCCTAGCGGGAGACGACGAGCAGTACTTC. This translates into CASSLILAGDDEQYF.

By frequency in the sample, this clone is medium-sized. The rearrangement uses TRBV7-9 and TRBJ2-2, with no clear D. In germline, CDR1 is SEHNR, CDR2 FQNEAQ (reference sequence). V gave up 4 bases and J gave up 0 bases, with 6 bases separating them. The CDR3 is 14 amino acids. DNA of the CDR3: TGTGCCAGCAGCTCCTCCTCGAACACCGGGGAGCTGTTTTTT. It encodes CASSSSSNTGELFF.

This clone was counted between two and nine times. The chain carries TRBV2 and TRBJ2-5; 7 bases are shared with TRBD2. Germline trimming cut 4 bases from V and 5 bases from J; bases unmatched to any gene: 10. Germline loops: CDR1 SNHLY, CDR2 FYNNEI. CDR3 size: 15 residues. The CDR3 spells CASSVSRLAGETQYF. CDR3 bases: TGTGCCAGCAGTGTGTCGAGACTAGCCGGGGAGACCCAGTACTTC.

The DNA of the CDR3 is TGTGCCAGTGGGACAGACTCCTACGAGCAGTACTTC. It codes for CASGTDSYEQYF. V and J are TRBV7-9 and TRBJ2-7, with 7 bases lining up with TRBD1. V shed 9 bases and J 0 bases; nucleotides not matched to a gene: 2. The length of the CDR3 is 12 residues. CDR1 and CDR2 (germline): SEHNR, FQNEAQ (reference sequence).

V gene TRBV9 combines with J gene TRBJ2-5; D may be TRBD2 (5 bases). Germline V gene data show CDR1 as SGDLS and CDR2 as YYNGEE. This CDR3 has 14 amino acids. V dropped 4 bases and J dropped 2 bases, with 12 bases sitting between them. As DNA, the CDR3 is TGTGCCAGCAGCCCCACGGGGTTTCAAGAGACCCAGTACTTC. It yields the protein CASSPTGFQETQYF.

The chain combines TRBV27 with TRBJ2-5, with 7 bases aligning to TRBD2. After removal of 10 bases from V and 4 bases from J, the junction contained 15 bases not matched to a gene. This CDR3 spans 15 amino acids. Per the germline V gene, CDR1 is MNHEY and CDR2 is SMNVEV (reference sequence). CDR3 DNA: TGTGCCACCGCGAAAATGAGCGGGATATCAGAGACCCAGTACTTC. This gives the protein CATAKMSGISETQYF.

This clone was counted a few times. The rearrangement links TRBV28 to TRBJ1-5; D not resolved. This CDR3 comprises 14 residues. V shed 3 bases and J shed 3 bases, with 9 bases lying between them. Looked up from germline, CDR1 is MDHEN and CDR2 is SYDVKM. The CDR3: CASSFYGFNQPQHF. CDR3 DNA: TGTGCCAGCAGTTTTTATGGATTCAATCAGCCCCAGCATTTT.